The clone carrying this T cell receptor (beta chain) was seen at least ten times. The antigen is unknown. These data originate in a study of quantifying T cell responses using KT2 cells. Study-wide background: RNA was reverse transcribed with TCR alpha and beta constant-region primers. Study-level points and caveats: KT2 sequences were detected down to about one KT2 cell per 100,000 PBMC.

The cDNA 3' end received a ligated oligonucleotide with a UMI. An equimolar mix of RC1.1 and RC1.2 primed the beta chain across TRBC1 and TRBC2. TCRdb processed the UMI-ligation and nested PCR reads anew with MiXCR; each CDR3 protein has one entry. The sample contains around 44,000 distinct CDR3 sequences, approximately 15% of which appear only once. The CDR3 is made up of 11 amino acids. V shed 5 bases and J shed 5 bases, with 10 bases lying between them. The germline CDR1 and CDR2 sequences are DFQATT and SNEGSKA (reference sequence). Material for sequencing was PBMCs spiked with cells of the T cell clone KT2. The TCR originated in a human donor. The genes are TRBV20-1 and TRBJ2-7; D remains unclear. The CDR3 here is CSARPYNEQYF. DNA of the CDR3: TGCAGTGCTCGGCCCTATAACGAGCAGTACTTC.